This TCR beta chain was sequenced during a study of blood T cell repertoires in COVID-19. Study background: Samples came from the United States, Italy and Spain, spanning acute and convalescent COVID-19.

Trimming shortened V by 4 bases and J by 2 bases, and 11 bases separated the two germline ends. This CDR3 comprises 14 residues. CDR1 is MNHNY, CDR2 SVGAGI, per germline (reference sequence). Profiled with immunoSEQ multiplex PCR; TCRdb holds only in-frame clones, not every one. Of 150,000 to 180,000 clones in the sample, 84% are singletons; the top ten hold roughly 9.8%. The chain is built from TRBV6-6 and TRBJ2-5, with D possibly being TRBD2 (5 bases). The receptor was derived from a woman in her forties or fifties with acute or convalescent COVID-19. Sequences were obtained from peripheral blood. The CDR3 loop reads CASSSVDLQETQYF. The CDR3 nucleotides read TGTGCCAGCAGTTCAGTGGACTTGCAAGAGACCCAGTACTTC.